This section outlines one T cell receptor beta chain sequence together with its context. The antigen is unknown. CDR3 length: 13 amino acids. Trimming took off 0 bases at V and 2 bases at J, with 5 bases between the two ends. Germline CDR1 SGHRS, CDR2 YFSETQ. TCRdb's copy holds only in-frame clones and misses some; the assay was immunoSEQ multiplex PCR. In the table there are some 64,000 clones, over 60% of which are singletons. This entry comes from a study of T cell responses to AZD1222 COVID-19 vaccine. Overall study findings and caveats: Sampled repertoires all dated from after the peak T cell response. Elevations in Spike-specific TCR breadth and depth followed administration of two AZD1222 doses. AZD1222 recipients seropositive at baseline numbered only five or six.

V is TRBV5-1 and J is TRBJ1-2; D is undetermined. This receptor was identified in an adult in good health. The material was peripheral blood, obtained on day 0 of AZD1222 vaccination. CDR3 sequence: CASSLDSNYGYTF. In DNA form, the CDR3 reads TGCGCCAGCAGCTTGGACAGCAACTATGGCTACACCTTC.